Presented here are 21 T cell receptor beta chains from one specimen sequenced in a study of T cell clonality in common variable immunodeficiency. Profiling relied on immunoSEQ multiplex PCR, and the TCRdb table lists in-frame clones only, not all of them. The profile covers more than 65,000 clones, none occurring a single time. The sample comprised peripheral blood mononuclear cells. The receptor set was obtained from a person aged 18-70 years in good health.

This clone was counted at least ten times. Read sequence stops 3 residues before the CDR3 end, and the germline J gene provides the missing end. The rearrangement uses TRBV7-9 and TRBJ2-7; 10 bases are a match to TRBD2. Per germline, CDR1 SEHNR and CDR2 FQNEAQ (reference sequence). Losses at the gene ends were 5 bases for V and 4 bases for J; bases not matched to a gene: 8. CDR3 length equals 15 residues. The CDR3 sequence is CASSPQASGSYEQYF. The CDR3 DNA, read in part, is TGTGCCAGCAGCCCACAGGCTAGCGGGAGTTACGAG.

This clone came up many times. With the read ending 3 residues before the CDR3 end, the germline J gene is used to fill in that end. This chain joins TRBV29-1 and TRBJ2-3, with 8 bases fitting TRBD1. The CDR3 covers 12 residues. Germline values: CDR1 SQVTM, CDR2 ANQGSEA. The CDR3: CSVFETGETQYF. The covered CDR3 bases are TGCAGCGTTTTCGAGACAGGGGAAACG.

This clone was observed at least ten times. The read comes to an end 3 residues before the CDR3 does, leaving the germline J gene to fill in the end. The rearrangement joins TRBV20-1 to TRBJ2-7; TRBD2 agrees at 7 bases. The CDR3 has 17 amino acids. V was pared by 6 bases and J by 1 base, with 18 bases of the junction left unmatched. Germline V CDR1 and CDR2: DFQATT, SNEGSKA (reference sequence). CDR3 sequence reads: CSAIRDYGVGGSYEQYF. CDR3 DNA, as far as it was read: TGCAGTGCCATCCGGGACTATGGGGTTGGTGGATCCTACGAG.

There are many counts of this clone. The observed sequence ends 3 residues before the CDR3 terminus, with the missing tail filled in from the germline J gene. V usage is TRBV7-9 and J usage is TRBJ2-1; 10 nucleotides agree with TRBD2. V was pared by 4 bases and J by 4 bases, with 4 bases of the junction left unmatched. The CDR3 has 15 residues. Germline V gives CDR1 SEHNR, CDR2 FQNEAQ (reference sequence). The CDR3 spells CASSSIAGGYNEQFF. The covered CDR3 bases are TGTGCCAGCAGCTCAATAGCGGGAGGTTACAATGAG.

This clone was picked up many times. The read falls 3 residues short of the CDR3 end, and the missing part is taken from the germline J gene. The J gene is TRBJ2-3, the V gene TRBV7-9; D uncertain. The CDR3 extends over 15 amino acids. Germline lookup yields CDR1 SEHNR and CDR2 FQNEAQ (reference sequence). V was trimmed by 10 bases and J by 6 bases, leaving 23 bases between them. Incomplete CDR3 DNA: TGTGCCACCAAGACTCGGAGAGGAGCACTGGATACG. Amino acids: CATKTRRGALDT. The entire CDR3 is CATKTRRGALDTQYF.

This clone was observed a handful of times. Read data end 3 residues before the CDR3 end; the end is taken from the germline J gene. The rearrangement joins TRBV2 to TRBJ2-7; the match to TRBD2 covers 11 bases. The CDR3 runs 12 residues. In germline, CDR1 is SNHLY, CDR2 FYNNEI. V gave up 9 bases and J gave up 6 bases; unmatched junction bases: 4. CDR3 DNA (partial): TGTGCCAGTAGGGGACTAGCGGTCGAG. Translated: CASRGLAVE. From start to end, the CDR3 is CASRGLAVEQYF.

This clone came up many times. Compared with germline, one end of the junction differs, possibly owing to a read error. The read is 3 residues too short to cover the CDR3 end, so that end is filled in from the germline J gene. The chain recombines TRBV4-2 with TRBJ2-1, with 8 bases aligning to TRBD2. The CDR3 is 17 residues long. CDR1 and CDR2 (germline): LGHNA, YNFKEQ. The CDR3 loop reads CASSQDPGGRTYNEQFF. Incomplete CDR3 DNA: TGCGCCAGCAGCCAAGATCCCGGCGGGAGGACCTACAATGAG.

CDR3 bases read: TGTGCCAGCAGCTTAGCCAGTCTGAACACTGAA. It specifies CASSLASLNTE. The full CDR3 reads CASSLASLNTEAFF. The chain combines TRBV7-9 with TRBJ1-1; D uncertain. The read is 3 residues too short to cover the CDR3 end, so that end is filled in from the germline J gene. CDR1 and CDR2 (germline): SEHNR, FQNEAQ (reference sequence). The length of the CDR3 is 14 residues. Trimming cost V 0 bases and J 0 bases, with 5 bases left between them. The variable domain in full, with the rest retrieved from reference TRBV7-9 and TRBJ1-1, is DTGVSQNPRHKITKRGQNVTFRCDPISEHNRLYWYRQTLGQGPEFLTYFQNEAQLEKSRLLSDRFSAERPKGSFSTLEIQRTEQGDSAMYLCASSLASLNTEAFFGQGTRLTVV.

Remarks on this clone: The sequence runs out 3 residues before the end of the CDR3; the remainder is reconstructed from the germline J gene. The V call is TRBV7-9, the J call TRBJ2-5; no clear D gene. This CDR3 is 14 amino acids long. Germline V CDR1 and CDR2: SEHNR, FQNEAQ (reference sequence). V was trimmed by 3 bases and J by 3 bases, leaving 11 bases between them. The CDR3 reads CASSFRQAEETQYF. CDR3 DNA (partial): TGTGCCAGCAGCTTCCGACAAGCCGAAGAGACC.

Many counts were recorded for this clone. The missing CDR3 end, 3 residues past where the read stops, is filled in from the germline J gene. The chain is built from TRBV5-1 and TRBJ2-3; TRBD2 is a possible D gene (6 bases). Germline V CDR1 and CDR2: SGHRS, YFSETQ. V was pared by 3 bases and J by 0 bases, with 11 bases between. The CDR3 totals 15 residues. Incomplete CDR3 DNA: TGCGCCAGCAGCTATAGCGGTAAAAGCACAGATACG. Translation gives CASSYSGKSTDT. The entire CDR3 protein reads CASSYSGKSTDTQYF.

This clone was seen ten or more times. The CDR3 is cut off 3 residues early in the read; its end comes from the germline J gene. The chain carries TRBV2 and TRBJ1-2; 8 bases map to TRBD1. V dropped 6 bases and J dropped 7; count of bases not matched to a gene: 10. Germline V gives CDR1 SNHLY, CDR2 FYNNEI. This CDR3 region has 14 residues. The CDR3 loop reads CASRGRQGIGGYTF. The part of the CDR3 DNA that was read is TGTGCCAGCAGGGGTAGACAGGGGATTGGTGGC.

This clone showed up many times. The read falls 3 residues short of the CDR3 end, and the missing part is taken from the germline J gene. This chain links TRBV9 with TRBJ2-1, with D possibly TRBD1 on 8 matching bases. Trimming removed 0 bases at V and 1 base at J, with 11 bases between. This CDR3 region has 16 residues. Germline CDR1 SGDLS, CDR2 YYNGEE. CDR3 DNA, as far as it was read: TGTGCCAGCAGCGTAGTACAGGGGGGGTCCTACAATGAG. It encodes CASSVVQGGSYNE. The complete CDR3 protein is CASSVVQGGSYNEQFF.

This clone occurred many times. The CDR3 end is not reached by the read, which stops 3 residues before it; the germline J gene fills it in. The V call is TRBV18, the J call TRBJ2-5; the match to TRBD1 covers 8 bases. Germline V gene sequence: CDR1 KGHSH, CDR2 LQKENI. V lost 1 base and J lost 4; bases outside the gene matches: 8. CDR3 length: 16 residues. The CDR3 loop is CASSPLQGAVIETQYF. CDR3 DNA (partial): TGTGCCAGCTCACCACTCCAGGGGGCGGTAATAGAGACC.

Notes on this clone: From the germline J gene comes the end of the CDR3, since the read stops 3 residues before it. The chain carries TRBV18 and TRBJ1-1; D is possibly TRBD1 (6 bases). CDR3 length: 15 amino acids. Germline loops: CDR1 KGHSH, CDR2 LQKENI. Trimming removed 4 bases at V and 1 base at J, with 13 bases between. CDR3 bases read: TGTGCCAGCTCACTTCGTCGGGACACGAACACTGAA. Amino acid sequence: CASSLRRDTNTE. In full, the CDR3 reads CASSLRRDTNTEAFF. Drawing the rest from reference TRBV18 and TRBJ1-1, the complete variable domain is NAGVMQNPRHLVRRRGQEARLRCSPMKGHSHVYWYRQLPEEGLKFMVYLQKENIIDESGMPKERFSAEFPKEGPSILRIQQVVRGDSAAYFCASSLRRDTNTEAFFGQGTRLTVV.

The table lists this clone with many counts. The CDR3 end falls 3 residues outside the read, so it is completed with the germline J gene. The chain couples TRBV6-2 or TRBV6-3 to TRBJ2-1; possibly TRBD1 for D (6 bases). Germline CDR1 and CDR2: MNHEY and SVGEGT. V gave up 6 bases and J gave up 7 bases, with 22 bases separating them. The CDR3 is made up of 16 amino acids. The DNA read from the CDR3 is TGTGCCAGCAGGAGGACAGTTCCCTTTAACAATAATGAG. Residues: CASRRTVPFNNNE. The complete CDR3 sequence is CASRRTVPFNNNEQFF.

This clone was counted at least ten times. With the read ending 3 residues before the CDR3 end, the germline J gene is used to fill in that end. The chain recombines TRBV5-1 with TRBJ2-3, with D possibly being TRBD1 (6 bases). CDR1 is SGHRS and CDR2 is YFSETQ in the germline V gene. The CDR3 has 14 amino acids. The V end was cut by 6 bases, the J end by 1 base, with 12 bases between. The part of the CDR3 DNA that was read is TGCGCCAGCACCCGACAGGACCGCACAGATACG. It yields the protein CASTRQDRTDT. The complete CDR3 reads CASTRQDRTDTQYF.

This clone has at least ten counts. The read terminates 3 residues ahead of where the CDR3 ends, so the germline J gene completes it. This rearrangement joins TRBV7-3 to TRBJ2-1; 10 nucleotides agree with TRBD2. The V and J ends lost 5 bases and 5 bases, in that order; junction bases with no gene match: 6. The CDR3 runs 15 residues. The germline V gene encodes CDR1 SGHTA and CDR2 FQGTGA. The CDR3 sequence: CASSPSSGRHNEQFF. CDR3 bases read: TGTGCCAGCAGCCCCTCTAGCGGGAGACACAATGAG.

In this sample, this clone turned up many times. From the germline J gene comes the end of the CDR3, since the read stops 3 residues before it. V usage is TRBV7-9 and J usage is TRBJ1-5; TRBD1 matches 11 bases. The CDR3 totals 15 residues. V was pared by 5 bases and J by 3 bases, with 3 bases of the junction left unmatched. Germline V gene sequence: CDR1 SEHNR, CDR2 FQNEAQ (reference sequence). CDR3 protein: CASSRTGGNNQPQHF. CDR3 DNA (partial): TGTGCCAGCAGCAGGACAGGGGGCAACAATCAGCCC.

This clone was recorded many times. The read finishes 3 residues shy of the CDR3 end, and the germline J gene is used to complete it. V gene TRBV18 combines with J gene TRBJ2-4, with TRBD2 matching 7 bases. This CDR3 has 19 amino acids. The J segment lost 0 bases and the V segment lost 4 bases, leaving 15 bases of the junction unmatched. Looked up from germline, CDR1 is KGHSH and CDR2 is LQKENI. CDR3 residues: CASSQEKRGNLLAKNIQYF. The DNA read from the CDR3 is TGTGCCAGCTCACAGGAGAAGCGGGGAAATTTGCTAGCCAAAAACATT.

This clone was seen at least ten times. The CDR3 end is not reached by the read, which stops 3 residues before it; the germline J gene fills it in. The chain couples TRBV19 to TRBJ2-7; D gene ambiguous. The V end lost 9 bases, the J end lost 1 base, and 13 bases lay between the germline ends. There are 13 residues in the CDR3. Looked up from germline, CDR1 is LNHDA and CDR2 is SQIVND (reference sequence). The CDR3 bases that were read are TGTGCCAGCCTCGAGCCAAATTCCTACGAG. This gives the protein CASLEPNSYE. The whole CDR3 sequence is CASLEPNSYEQYF.

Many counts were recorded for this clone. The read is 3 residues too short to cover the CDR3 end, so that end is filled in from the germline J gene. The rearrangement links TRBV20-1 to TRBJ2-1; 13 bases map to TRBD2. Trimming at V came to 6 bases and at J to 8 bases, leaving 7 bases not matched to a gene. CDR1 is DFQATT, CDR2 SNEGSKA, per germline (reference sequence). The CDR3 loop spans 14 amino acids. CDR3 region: CSAAGLAGMDEQFF. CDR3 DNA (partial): TGCAGTGCCGCGGGACTAGCGGGAATGGATGAG.